This T cell receptor beta chain was sequenced during a study of cytomegalovirus exposure and HLA in healthy donors. Overall study findings and caveats: TRBV6-2, TRBV6-3 and some other V segments were unresolvable in 87-base-pair reads.

Turning to this clone: Its antigen is currently unknown.

Primers: 60 Vbeta forward and 13 Jbeta reverse. The protocol was immunoSEQ multiplex PCR, while the TCRdb copy is restricted to in-frame clones and leaves out a portion. The sample yields over 150,000 clones, 80% to 90% seen once. This CDR3 is 13 amino acids long. V lost 2 bases and J 4 bases, leaving 9 bases between the germline ends. The V gene's germline CDR1 is SGHRS and CDR2 YFSETQ. Sequenced sample: PBMCs. The source of this sequence is a male donor in good health and CMV-seronegative. The chain has TRBV5-1 and TRBJ1-2; perhaps TRBD1 as D (6 bases). The CDR3 DNA sequence: TGCGCCAGCAGCTTAGGACAGACCTATGGCTACACCTTC. Amino acid sequence: CASSLGQTYGYTF. The variable domain in full, with the rest retrieved from reference TRBV5-1 and TRBJ1-2, is KAGVTQTPRYLIKTRGQQVTLSCSPISGHRSVSWYQQTPGQGLQFLFEYFSETQRNKGNFPGRFSGRQFSNSRSEMNVSTLELGDSALYLCASSLGQTYGYTFGSGTRLTVV.